A selection of T cell receptor beta chains follows, all from one sample in a study of PD-1 blockade in classical Hodgkin lymphoma. TCRdb keeps only in-frame clones here, not all; method: immunoSEQ multiplex PCR. The sample lists 15,000 to 20,000 clones; around 92% were seen once. What was sequenced was CD4+ T cells from blood. These receptors came from a human donor with classical Hodgkin lymphoma. Each CDR3 is given with its conserved first and last residue. Fields, in order: V gene, D gene, J gene, CDR3 DNA, CDR3 protein. D genes are given only for firm matches.

V: TRBV2
D: TRBD1
J: TRBJ1-6
DNA: TGTGCCAGCAGTGAAAGGGGACAGTATAATTCACCCCTCCACTTT
CDR3: CASSERGQYNSPLHF

V: TRBV6-5
D: TRBD1
J: TRBJ2-7
DNA: TGTGCCAGCAGTGGCCGACAGGGGCGTCCCTACGAGCAGTACTTC
CDR3: CASSGRQGRPYEQYF

V: TRBV14
D: .
J: TRBJ1-2
DNA: TGTGCCAGCAGCCAATCCGCTTATGGCTACACCTTC
CDR3: CASSQSAYGYTF

V: TRBV2
D: TRBD1
J: TRBJ1-5
DNA: TGTGCCAGCATTACGGACAGGGGCGCTGGTCAGCCCCAGCATTTT
CDR3: CASITDRGAGQPQHF

V: TRBV7-3
D: .
J: TRBJ2-2
DNA: TGTGCCAGCAGCCGGCCGGGCGGGGAGCTGTTTTTT
CDR3: CASSRPGGELFF

V: TRBV5-4
D: .
J: TRBJ2-1
DNA: TGTGCCAGCAGCTTGGGCCAGAGCTCCTACAATGAGCAGTTCTTC
CDR3: CASSLGQSSYNEQFF

V: TRBV15
D: TRBD1
J: TRBJ1-5
DNA: TGTGCCACCAGCGCACAGGGGCCCTATAGCAATCAGCCCCAGCATTTT
CDR3: CATSAQGPYSNQPQHF

V: TRBV6-5
D: .
J: TRBJ1-5
DNA: TGTGCCAGCAGTTACTCAGGGGTGGGCAATCAGCCCCAGCATTTT
CDR3: CASSYSGVGNQPQHF

V: TRBV10-1
D: .
J: TRBJ2-3
DNA: TGCGCCAGCACCCCGGCCGACGAGACAGATACGCAGTATTTT
CDR3: CASTPADETDTQYF

V: TRBV15
D: TRBD1
J: TRBJ1-1
DNA: TGTGCCACCAGCAGAGCCGGACAGGGGGGAACTGAAGCTTTCTTT
CDR3: CATSRAGQGGTEAFF

V: TRBV21-1
D: .
J: TRBJ2-1
DNA: TGTGCCAGGGGTAGCTCCTACAATGAGCAGTTCTTC
CDR3: CARGSSYNEQFF

V: TRBV11-2
D: TRBD2
J: TRBJ2-5
DNA: TGTGCCAGCAGCTTAGGAGCGGGAGGGGAGACCCAGTACTTC
CDR3: CASSLGAGGETQYF

V: TRBV21-1
D: .
J: TRBJ1-5
DNA: TGTGCCAGCGGGGGCAGGACTAGCAATCAGCCCCAGCATTTT
CDR3: CASGGRTSNQPQHF

V: TRBV18
D: .
J: TRBJ1-1
DNA: TGTGCCAGCTCACCTTCACAGGGTTCTCTCACTGAAGCTTTCTTT
CDR3: CASSPSQGSLTEAFF

V: TRBV11-2
D: .
J: TRBJ1-2
DNA: TGTGCCAGCAGTTCCGACAGCTATGGCTACACCTTC
CDR3: CASSSDSYGYTF

V: TRBV29-1
D: .
J: TRBJ1-5
DNA: TGCAGCGTTGGCCAGGGGATCGGACAACCCCAGCATTTT
CDR3: CSVGQGIGQPQHF

V: TRBV5-1
D: .
J: TRBJ1-5
DNA: TGCGCCAGCAGCCTAGAGGGGGGCAATCAGCCCCAGCATTTT
CDR3: CASSLEGGNQPQHF